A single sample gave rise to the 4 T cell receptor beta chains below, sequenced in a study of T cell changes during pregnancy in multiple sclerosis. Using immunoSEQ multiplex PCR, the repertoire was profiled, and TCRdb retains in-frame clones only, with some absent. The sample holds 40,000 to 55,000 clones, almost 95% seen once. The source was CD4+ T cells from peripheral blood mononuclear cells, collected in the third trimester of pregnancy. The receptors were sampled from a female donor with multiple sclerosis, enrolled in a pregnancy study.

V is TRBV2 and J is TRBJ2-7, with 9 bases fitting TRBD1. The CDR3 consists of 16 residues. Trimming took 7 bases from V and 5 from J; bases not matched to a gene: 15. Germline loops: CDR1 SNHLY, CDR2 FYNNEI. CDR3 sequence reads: CASTRTLTGGYNEQYF. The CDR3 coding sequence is TGTGCCAGCACCCGTACCTTGACAGGGGGGTATAACGAGCAGTACTTC.

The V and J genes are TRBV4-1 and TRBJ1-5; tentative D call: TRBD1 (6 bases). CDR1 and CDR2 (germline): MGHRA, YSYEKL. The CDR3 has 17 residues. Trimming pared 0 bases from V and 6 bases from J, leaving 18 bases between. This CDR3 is CASSQEPTGISIQPQHF. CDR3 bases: TGCGCCAGCAGCCAAGAACCAACAGGGATCTCGATTCAGCCCCAGCATTTT.

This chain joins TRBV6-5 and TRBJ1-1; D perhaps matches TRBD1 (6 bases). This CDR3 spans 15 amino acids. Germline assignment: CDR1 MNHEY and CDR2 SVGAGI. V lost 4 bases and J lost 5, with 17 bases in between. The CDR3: CASSFRTAPGTEAFF. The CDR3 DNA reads TGTGCCAGCAGTTTCCGGACAGCCCCGGGGACTGAAGCTTTCTTT.

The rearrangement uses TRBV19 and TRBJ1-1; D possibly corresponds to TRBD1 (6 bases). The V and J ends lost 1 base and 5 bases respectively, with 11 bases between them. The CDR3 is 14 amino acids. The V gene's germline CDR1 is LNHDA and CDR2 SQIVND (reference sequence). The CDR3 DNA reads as TGTGCCAGTAGTATAGTCCGGGGGGCTACTGAAGCTTTCTTT. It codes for CASSIVRGATEAFF. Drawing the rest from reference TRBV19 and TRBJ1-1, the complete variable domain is DGGITQSPKYLFRKEGQNVTLSCEQNLNHDAMYWYRQDPGQGLRLIYYSQIVNDFQKGDIAEGYSVSREKKESFPLTVTSAQKNPTAFYLCASSIVRGATEAFFGQGTRLTVV.